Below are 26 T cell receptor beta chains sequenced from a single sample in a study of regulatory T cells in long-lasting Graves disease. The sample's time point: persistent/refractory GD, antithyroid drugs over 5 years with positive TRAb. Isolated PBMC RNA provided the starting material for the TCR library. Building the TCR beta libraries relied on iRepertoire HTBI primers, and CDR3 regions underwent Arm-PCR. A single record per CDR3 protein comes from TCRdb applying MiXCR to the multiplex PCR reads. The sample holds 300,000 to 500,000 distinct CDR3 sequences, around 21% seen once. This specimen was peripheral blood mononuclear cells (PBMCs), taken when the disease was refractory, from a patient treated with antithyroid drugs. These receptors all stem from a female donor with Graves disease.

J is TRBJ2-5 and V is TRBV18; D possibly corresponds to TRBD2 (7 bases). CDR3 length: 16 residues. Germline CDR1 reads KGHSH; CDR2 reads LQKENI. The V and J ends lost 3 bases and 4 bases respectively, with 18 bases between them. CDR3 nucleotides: TGTGCCAGCTCACCTCAACAGGGCGGGAGTACAGAGACCCAGTACTTC. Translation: CASSPQQGGSTETQYF.

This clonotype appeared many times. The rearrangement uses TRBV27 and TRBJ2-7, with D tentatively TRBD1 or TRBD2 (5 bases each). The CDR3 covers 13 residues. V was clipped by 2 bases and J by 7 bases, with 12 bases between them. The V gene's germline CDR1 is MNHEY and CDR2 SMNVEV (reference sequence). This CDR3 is CASSLGRVAEQYF. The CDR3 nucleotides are TGTGCCAGCAGTTTAGGCAGGGTAGCGGAGCAGTACTTC.

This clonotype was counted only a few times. DNA for the CDR3: TGCAGTGCTAGAATGGGAGGGGAGTTGAATGAGCAGTTCTTC. Protein sequence: CSARMGGELNEQFF. The chain links TRBV20-1 to TRBJ2-1; TRBD2 aligns across 7 bases. J lost 7 bases, V lost 2 bases, and 8 bases had no gene match. In germline, CDR1 is DFQATT, CDR2 SNEGSKA (reference sequence). The length of the CDR3 is 14 residues.

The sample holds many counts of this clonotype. CDR3 DNA sequence: TGCAGCGTTGACCAAGGGCCGAATCAGCCCCAGCATTTT. Translating it yields CSVDQGPNQPQHF. The J gene is TRBJ1-5, the V gene TRBV29-1; no definite D call. This CDR3 is 13 amino acids long. Germline CDR1 reads SQVTM; CDR2 reads ANQGSEA. The V gene lost 3 bases and the J gene lost 4 bases, with 10 bases spanning the gap.

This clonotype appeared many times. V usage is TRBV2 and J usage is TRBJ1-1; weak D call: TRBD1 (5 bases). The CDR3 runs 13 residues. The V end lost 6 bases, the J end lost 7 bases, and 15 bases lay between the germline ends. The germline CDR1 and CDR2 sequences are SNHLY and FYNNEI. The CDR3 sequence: CASSAEGTVEAFF. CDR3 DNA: TGTGCCAGCAGCGCCGAGGGGACGGTTGAAGCTTTCTTT.

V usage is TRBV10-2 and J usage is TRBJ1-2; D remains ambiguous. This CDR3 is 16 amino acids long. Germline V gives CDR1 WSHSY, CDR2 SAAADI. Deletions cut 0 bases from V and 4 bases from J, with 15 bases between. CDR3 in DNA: TGCGCCAGCAGTGAGTCGATGAGCGCTCTTGGCTATGGCTACACCTTC. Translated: CASSESMSALGYGYTF.

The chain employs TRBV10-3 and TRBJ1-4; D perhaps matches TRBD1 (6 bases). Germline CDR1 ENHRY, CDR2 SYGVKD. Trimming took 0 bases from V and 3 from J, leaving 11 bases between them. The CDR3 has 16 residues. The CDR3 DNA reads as TGTGCCATCAGTGAGTCTACAGGGACCCCTAATGAAAAACTGTTTTTT. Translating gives CAISESTGTPNEKLFF.

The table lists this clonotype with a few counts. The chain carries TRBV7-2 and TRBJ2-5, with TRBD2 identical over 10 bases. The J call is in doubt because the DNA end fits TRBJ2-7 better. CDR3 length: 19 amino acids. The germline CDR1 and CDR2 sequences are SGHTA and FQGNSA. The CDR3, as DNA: TGTGCCAGCAGCTTAGAGTTCTTGGGGCTAGCGGGAGTGCGTGGCGAGCAGTACTTC. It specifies CASSLEFLGLAGVRGEQYF.

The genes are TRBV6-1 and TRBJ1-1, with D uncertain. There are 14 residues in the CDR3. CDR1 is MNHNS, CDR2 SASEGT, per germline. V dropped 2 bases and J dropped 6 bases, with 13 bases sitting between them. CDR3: CASSERSLWAEAFF. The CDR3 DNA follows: TGTGCCAGCAGTGAAAGGTCGCTGTGGGCTGAAGCTTTCTTT.

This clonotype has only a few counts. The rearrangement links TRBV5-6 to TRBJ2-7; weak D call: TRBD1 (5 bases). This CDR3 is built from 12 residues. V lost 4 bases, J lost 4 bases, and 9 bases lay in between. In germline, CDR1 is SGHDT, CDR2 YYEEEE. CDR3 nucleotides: TGTGCCAGCAGCGTGACAGTTTACGAGCAGTACTTC. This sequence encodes CASSVTVYEQYF.

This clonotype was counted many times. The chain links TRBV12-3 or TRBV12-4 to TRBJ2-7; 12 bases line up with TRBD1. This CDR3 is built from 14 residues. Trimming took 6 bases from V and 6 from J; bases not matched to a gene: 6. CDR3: CASSPKGQGAEQYF. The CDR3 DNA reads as TGTGCCAGCAGCCCGAAGGGACAGGGGGCCGAGCAGTACTTC.

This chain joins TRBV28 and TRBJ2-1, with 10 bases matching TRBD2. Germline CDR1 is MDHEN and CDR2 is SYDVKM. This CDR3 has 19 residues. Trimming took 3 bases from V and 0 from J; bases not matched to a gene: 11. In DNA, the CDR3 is TGTGCCAGCAGTTTGTCGAGACTAGCGGGCCGAAGCTCCTACAATGAGCAGTTCTTC. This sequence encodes CASSLSRLAGRSSYNEQFF.

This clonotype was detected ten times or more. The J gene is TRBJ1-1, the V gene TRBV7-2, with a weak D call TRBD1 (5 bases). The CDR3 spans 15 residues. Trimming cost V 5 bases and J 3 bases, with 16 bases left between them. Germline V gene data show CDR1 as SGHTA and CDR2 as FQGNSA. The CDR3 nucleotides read TGTGCCAGCAGCCGGGGGTGGGGGATCGACACTGAAGCTTTCTTT. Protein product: CASSRGWGIDTEAFF.

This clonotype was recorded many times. The CDR3 region is CATSPGQANQETQYF. The CDR3 region has the DNA TGTGCCACCAGCCCGGGACAGGCCAACCAAGAGACCCAGTACTTC. The chain employs TRBV15 and TRBJ2-5; 8 nucleotides agree with TRBD1. From germline, CDR1 is LNHNV and CDR2 YYDKDF (reference sequence). The ends lost 5 bases at V and 0 bases at J; junction bases unmatched: 5. The CDR3 extends over 15 amino acids. Supplemented by reference TRBV15 and TRBJ2-5, the full variable domain reads DAMVIQNPRYQVTQFGKPVTLSCSQTLNHNVMYWYQQKSSQAPKLLFHYYDKDFNNEADTPDNFQSRRPNTSFCFLDIRSPGLGDTAMYLCATSPGQANQETQYFGPGTRLLVL.

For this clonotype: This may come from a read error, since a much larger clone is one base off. The CDR3 nucleotides are TGTGCCATCAGCGGACAAAGGCGGGGCGCGAGGACTGAAGCTTTCTTT. Its protein is CAISGQRRGARTEAFF. This chain links TRBV10-3 with TRBJ1-1, with D maybe TRBD1 (5 bases). Germline V gene data show CDR1 as ENHRY and CDR2 as SYGVKD. CDR3 length: 16 residues. Trimming took 6 bases from V and 5 from J, leaving 22 bases between them.

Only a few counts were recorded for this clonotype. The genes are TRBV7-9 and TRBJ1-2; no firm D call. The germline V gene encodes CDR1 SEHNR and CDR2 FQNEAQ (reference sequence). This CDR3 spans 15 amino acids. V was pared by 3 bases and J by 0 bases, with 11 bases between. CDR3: CASSFLGRANYGYTF. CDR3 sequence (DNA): TGTGCCAGCAGCTTTTTAGGGAGAGCTAACTATGGCTACACCTTC.

The CDR3 DNA sequence: TGCAGCGTTTGGGCGGGCCAGAACAATCAGCCCCAGCATTTT. Translation: CSVWAGQNNQPQHF. The rearrangement links TRBV29-1 to TRBJ1-5; D is ambiguous. The CDR3 extends over 14 amino acids. Looked up from germline, CDR1 is SQVTM and CDR2 is ANQGSEA. V lost 5 bases, J lost 3 bases, and 14 bases lay in between.

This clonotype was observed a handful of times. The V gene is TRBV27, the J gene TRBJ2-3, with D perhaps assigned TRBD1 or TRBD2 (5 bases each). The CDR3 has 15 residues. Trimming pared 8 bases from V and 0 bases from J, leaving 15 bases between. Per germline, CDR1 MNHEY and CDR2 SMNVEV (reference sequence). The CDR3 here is CASGTGPGSTDTQYF. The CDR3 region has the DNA TGTGCCAGCGGGACGGGCCCGGGGAGCACAGATACGCAGTATTTT.

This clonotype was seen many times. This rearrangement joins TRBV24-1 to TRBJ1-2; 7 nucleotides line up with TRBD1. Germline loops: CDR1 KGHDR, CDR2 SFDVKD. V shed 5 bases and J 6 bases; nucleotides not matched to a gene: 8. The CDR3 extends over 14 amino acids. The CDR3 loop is CATSAPGTVDGYTF. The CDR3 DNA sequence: TGTGCCACCAGTGCTCCCGGGACAGTGGATGGCTACACCTTC.

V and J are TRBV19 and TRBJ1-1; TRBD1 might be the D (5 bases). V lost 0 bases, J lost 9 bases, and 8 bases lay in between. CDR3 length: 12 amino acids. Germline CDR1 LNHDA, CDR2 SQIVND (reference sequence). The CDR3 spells CASSIDWGKAFF. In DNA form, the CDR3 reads TGTGCCAGTAGTATAGATTGGGGCAAAGCTTTCTTT.

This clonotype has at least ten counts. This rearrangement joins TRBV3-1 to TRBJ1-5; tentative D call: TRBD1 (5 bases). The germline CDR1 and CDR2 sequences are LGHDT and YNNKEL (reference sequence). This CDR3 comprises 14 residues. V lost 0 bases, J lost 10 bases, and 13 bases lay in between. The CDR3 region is CASSQESGRGPQHF. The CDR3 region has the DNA TGTGCCAGCAGCCAAGAAAGTGGGAGGGGTCCCCAGCATTTT.

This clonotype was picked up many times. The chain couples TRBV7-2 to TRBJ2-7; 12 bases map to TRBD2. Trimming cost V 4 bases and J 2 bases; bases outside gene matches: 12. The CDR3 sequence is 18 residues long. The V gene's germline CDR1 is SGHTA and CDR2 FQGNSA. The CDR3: CASSSELAGGIAPYEQYF. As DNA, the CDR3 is TGTGCCAGCAGCTCAGAACTAGCGGGAGGCATCGCACCCTACGAGCAGTACTTC. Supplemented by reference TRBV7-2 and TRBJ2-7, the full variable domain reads GAGVSQSPSNKVTEKGKDVELRCDPISGHTALYWYRQSLGQGLEFLIYFQGNSAPDKSGLPSDRFSAERTGGSVSTLTIQRTQQEDSAVYLCASSSELAGGIAPYEQYFGPGTRLTVT.

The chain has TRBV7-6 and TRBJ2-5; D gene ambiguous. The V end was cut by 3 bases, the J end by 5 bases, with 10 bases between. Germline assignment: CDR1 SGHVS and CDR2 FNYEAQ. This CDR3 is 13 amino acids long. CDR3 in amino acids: CASSFSFGETQYF. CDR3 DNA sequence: TGTGCCAGCAGCTTTTCTTTTGGGGAGACCCAGTACTTC.

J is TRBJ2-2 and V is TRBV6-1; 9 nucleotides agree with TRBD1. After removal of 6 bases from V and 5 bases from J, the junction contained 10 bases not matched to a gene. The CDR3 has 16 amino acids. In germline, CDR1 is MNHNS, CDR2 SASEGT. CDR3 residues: CASRVSQGAGTGELFF. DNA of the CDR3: TGTGCCAGCAGAGTCTCACAGGGGGCCGGAACCGGGGAGCTGTTTTTT.

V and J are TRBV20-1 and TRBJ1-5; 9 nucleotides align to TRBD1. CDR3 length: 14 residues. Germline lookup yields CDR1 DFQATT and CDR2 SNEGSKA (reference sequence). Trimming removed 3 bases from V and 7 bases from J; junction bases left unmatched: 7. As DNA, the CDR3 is TGCAGTGCTAGGGGGGACAGGGCAAGCCAGCCCCAGCATTTT. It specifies CSARGDRASQPQHF.

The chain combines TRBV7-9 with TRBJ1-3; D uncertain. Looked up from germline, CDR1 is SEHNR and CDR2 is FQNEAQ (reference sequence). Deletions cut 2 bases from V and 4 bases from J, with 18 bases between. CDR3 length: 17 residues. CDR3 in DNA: TGTGCCAGCAGCTTATTAGTAGCCCTGACGCCAGGAAACACCATATATTTT. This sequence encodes CASSLLVALTPGNTIYF.